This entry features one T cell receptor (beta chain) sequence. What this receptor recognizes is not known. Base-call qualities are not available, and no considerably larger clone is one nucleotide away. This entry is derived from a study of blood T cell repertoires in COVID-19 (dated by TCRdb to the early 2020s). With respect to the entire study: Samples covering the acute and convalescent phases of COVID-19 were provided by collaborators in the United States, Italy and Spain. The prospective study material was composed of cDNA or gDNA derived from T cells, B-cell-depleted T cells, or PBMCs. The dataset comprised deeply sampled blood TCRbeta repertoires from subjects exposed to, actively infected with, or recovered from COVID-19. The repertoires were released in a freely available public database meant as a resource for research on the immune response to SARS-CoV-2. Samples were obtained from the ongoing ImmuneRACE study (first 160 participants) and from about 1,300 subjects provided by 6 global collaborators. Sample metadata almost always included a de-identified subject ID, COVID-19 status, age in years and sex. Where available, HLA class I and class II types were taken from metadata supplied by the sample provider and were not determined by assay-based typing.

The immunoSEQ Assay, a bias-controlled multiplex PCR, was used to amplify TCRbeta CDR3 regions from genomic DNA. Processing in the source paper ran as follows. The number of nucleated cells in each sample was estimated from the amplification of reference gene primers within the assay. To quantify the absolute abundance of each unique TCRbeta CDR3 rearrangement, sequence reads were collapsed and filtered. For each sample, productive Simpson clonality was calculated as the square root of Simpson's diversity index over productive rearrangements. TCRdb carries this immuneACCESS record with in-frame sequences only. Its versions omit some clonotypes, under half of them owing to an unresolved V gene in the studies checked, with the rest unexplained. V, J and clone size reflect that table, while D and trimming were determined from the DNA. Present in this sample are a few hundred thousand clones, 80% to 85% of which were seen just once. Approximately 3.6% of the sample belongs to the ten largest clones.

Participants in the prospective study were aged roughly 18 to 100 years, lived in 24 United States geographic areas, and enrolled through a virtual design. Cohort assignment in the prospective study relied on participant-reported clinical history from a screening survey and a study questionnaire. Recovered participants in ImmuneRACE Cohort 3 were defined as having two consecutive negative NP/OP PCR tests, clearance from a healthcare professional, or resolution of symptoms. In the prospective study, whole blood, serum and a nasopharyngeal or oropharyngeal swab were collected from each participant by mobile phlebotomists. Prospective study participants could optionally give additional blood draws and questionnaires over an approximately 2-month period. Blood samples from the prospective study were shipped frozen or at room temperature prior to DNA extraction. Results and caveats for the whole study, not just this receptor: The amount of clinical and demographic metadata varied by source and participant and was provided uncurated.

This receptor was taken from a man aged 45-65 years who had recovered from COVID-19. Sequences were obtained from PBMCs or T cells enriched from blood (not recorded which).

The CDR3 protein sequence reads: CASSLVPPLTIGQPQHF. In nucleotides, the sequence is TGTGCCAGCTCCCTAGTTCCACCTCTTACTATCGGGCAGCCCCAGCATTTT. The sequence joins TRBV27 to TRBJ1-5; the D gene identity is not certain. Deletion took 8 bases off V and 7 bases off J, with a span of 27 bases between the germline ends. CDR1 and CDR2, looked up from the germline V gene (reference sequence), are MNHEY and SMNVEV. The CDR3 starts with the cysteine, ends with the phenylalanine, and has 17 residues. Left in the record is the CDR3 DNA by itself, 51 bases read in frame from the first base.